The clone carrying this T cell receptor beta chain has a count of ten or more. Its antigen is not identified. These data are taken from a study of T cells in Graves' hyperthyroidism and ophthalmopathy. In the study overall: Any treatment followed the collection of peripheral blood at initial diagnosis. The study's findings and limits: With a median lead of about six months before onset, the model predicted ophthalmopathy.

The germline CDR1 and CDR2 sequences are SGHAT and FQNNGV. The germline V and J ends were trimmed by 4 bases and 4 bases, with 14 bases remaining between them. The CDR3 is made up of 14 amino acids. Using RNA transcripts as the source, TCR beta CDR3 regions were amplified. First-round RT-PCR with HTBI primers amplified the TCR CDR3 region. Each CDR3 protein is one row after TCRdb ran MiXCR on the multiplex PCR reads. In the table there are around 350,000 distinct CDR3 sequences, roughly 19% of which are singletons. Patients were excluded because of uncontrolled infection, other autoimmune disease, pregnancy or lactation.

The sequenced material came from blood. The source of this sequence is a woman under 30 with Graves' hyperthyroidism. The chain carries TRBV11-2 and TRBJ2-7; a weak D match, TRBD1 (6 bases). CDR3 amino acids: CASSYGTRRYEQYF. In DNA form, the CDR3 reads TGTGCCAGCAGCTATGGGACAAGGAGATACGAGCAGTACTTC. Drawing the rest from reference TRBV11-2 and TRBJ2-7, the complete variable domain is EAGVAQSPRYKIIEKRQSVAFWCNPISGHATLYWYQQILGQGPKLLIQFQNNGVVDDSQLPKDRFSAERLKGVDSTLKIQPAKLEDSAVYLCASSYGTRRYEQYFGPGTRLTVT.